The 25 T cell receptor beta chains below were found in one sample sequenced in a study of response to subunit inactivated influenza vaccine. TCRdb re-called the RT-PCR reads with MiXCR, one entry per CDR3 protein. The data contain 700,000 to 800,000 distinct CDR3 sequences, 18% of them singletons. The sample here was PBMCs from blood, taken 4 to 6 days after vaccination. These receptors all come from a middle-aged man who received an inactivated influenza vaccine.

V usage is TRBV19 and J usage is TRBJ2-2; D not certain. V was cut by 5 bases and J by 6 bases, with 10 bases left in between. Germline CDR1 LNHDA, CDR2 SQIVND (reference sequence). The CDR3 totals 13 residues. The CDR3 is CASSVIGAGELFF. CDR3 DNA sequence: TGTGCCAGTAGTGTTATTGGTGCCGGGGAGCTGTTTTTT.

This clonotype was observed at least ten times. The chain uses TRBV7-9 and TRBJ2-5; D possibly uses TRBD1 or TRBD2 (5 bases each). V lost 5 bases and J 7 bases, leaving 11 bases between the germline ends. Germline CDR1 is SEHNR and CDR2 is FQNEAQ (reference sequence). This CDR3 is 12 amino acids long. CDR3 DNA: TGTGCCAGCAGCCCGGTGGGGGTGACCCAGTACTTC. Translation gives CASSPVGVTQYF.

This clonotype was seen repeatedly, ten times or more. J is TRBJ2-1 and V is TRBV6-1; D remains ambiguous. Germline lookup yields CDR1 MNHNS and CDR2 SASEGT. Trimming pared 8 bases from V and 0 bases from J, leaving 14 bases between. This CDR3 is built from 15 residues. The CDR3 DNA follows: TGTGCCAGCCAGTGGACCCTATCCTCCTACAATGAGCAGTTCTTC. Amino acid sequence: CASQWTLSSYNEQFF.

This clonotype was detected a few times. The chain uses TRBV2 and TRBJ2-7, with 11 bases matching TRBD2. After removal of 3 bases from V and 7 bases from J, the junction contained 5 bases not matched to a gene. Germline CDR1 SNHLY, CDR2 FYNNEI. This CDR3 comprises 14 residues. This chain's CDR3 is CASSEVAGGNEQYF. Here the CDR3 DNA reads TGTGCCAGCAGTGAGGTAGCGGGAGGGAATGAGCAGTACTTC. The whole variable domain, remainder taken from reference TRBV2 and TRBJ2-7, is EPEVTQTPSHQVTQMGQEVILRCVPISNHLYFYWYRQILGQKVEFLVSFYNNEISEKSEIFDDQFSVERPDGSNFTLKIRSTKLEDSAMYFCASSEVAGGNEQYFGPGTRLTVT.

This clonotype has only a few counts. The chain employs TRBV24-1 and TRBJ2-3; 11 bases match TRBD1. This CDR3 is built from 18 residues. Germline V gene sequence: CDR1 KGHDR, CDR2 SFDVKD. The V gene end was trimmed by 4 bases and the J gene end by 1 base; junction bases not matched to a gene: 9. The CDR3 sequence is CATSETPGQGVRTDTQYF. The CDR3 DNA reads as TGTGCCACCAGTGAAACACCGGGACAGGGGGTTCGCACAGATACGCAGTATTTT.

Ten or more counts support this clonotype. This chain links TRBV7-6 with TRBJ1-4; D gene ambiguous. V lost 3 bases and J 5 bases, leaving 13 bases between the germline ends. The CDR3 length is 15 residues. Germline V CDR1 and CDR2: SGHVS, FNYEAQ. CDR3 DNA: TGTGCCAGCAGCTTGGGGTCCGGAGTAAATGAAAAACTGTTTTTT. Translation gives CASSLGSGVNEKLFF.

This clonotype was seen ten or more times. This chain links TRBV7-8 with TRBJ1-1, with D possibly matching TRBD1 (5 bases). Per germline, CDR1 SGHVS and CDR2 FQNEAQ. Trimming left V 0 bases short and J 3 bases short, with 26 bases between. The CDR3 covers 20 residues. The CDR3 bases are TGTGCCAGCAGCTTAGCGAGTATGGGGCTATGGGGGGGATTCGACACTGAAGCTTTCTTT. Translating it yields CASSLASMGLWGGFDTEAFF.

This clonotype came up many times. The genes are TRBV29-1 and TRBJ2-1, with 8 bases fitting TRBD2. With V trimmed by 5 bases and J by 1 base, 4 bases remained unmatched. Per germline, CDR1 SQVTM and CDR2 ANQGSEA. The CDR3 runs to 14 residues. For the CDR3, the DNA is TGCAGCGTTTTCGGGGGGGCGTCCTACAATGAGCAGTTCTTC. It encodes CSVFGGASYNEQFF.

This rearrangement joins TRBV5-1 to TRBJ2-5, with TRBD2 matching over 15 bases. The germline CDR1 and CDR2 sequences are SGHRS and YFSETQ. Trimming took 5 bases from V and 1 from J; bases not matched to a gene: 9. The length of the CDR3 is 18 residues. CDR3 region: CASSPGLAGGRGQETQYF. DNA for the CDR3: TGCGCCAGCAGTCCTGGACTAGCGGGAGGGCGGGGCCAAGAGACCCAGTACTTC.

The chain carries TRBV5-1 and TRBJ2-6; 8 bases line up with TRBD1. Unmatched junction bases numbered 6, after V lost 4 bases and J lost 0 bases. This CDR3 is built from 17 residues. From germline, CDR1 is SGHRS and CDR2 YFSETQ. CDR3 sequence: CASSVRDRTSGANVLTF. The CDR3 bases are TGCGCCAGCAGCGTACGGGACAGGACCTCTGGGGCCAACGTCCTGACTTTC.

The rearrangement links TRBV10-3 to TRBJ2-7; possibly TRBD1 or TRBD2 for D (6 bases each). Germline V CDR1 and CDR2: ENHRY, SYGVKD. V was shortened by 11 bases and J by 2 bases, with 16 bases between the two germline ends. The CDR3 has 13 residues. This chain's CDR3 is CAARGTNTYEQYF. CDR3 coding DNA: TGTGCCGCCCGCGGGACAAATACCTACGAGCAGTACTTC.

This clonotype was seen a few times. The chain uses TRBV6-5 and TRBJ2-1; 10 positions agree with TRBD2. Trimming cost V 4 bases and J 6 bases; bases outside gene matches: 6. The CDR3 totals 15 residues. CDR1 is MNHEY, CDR2 SVGAGI, per germline. The CDR3 spells CASSWSGRGSNEQFF. Here the CDR3 DNA reads TGTGCCAGCAGTTGGAGCGGGAGGGGTAGCAATGAGCAGTTCTTC.

The rearrangement uses TRBV20-1 and TRBJ2-7; D may be TRBD2 (5 bases). Germline CDR1 DFQATT, CDR2 SNEGSKA (reference sequence). The CDR3 is 13 amino acids. Trimming left V 5 bases short and J 1 base short, with 12 bases between. CDR3 in amino acids: CSAEASGSYEQYF. CDR3 bases: TGCAGTGCTGAGGCCTCGGGATCCTACGAGCAGTACTTC.

In this sample, this clonotype turned up a few times. CDR3 DNA sequence: TGTGCCAGCAGCCAAGTTGCGGGATTCACCGGGGAGCTGTTTTTT. Amino acid sequence: CASSQVAGFTGELFF. V gene TRBV14 combines with J gene TRBJ2-2, with a weak D call TRBD2 (6 bases). Germline CDR1 is SGHDN and CDR2 is FVKESK. V lost 1 base and J lost 4, with 10 bases in between. The CDR3 is 15 residues long.

This clonotype was counted a few times. The chain couples TRBV5-1 to TRBJ2-7; D perhaps matches TRBD1 (5 bases). The CDR3 consists of 13 residues. CDR1 is SGHRS and CDR2 is YFSETQ in the germline V gene. V lost 3 bases, J lost 3 bases, and 10 bases lay in between. The CDR3 reads CASSSAGIYEQYF. The CDR3 DNA reads as TGCGCCAGCAGCTCGGCAGGGATCTACGAGCAGTACTTC. The full variable domain, with the rest looked up from reference TRBV5-1 and TRBJ2-7, is KAGVTQTPRYLIKTRGQQVTLSCSPISGHRSVSWYQQTPGQGLQFLFEYFSETQRNKGNFPGRFSGRQFSNSRSEMNVSTLELGDSALYLCASSSAGIYEQYFGPGTRLTVT.

The CDR3 DNA reads TGTGCCAGCAGCCTGACGGACTATAGCAATCAGCCCCAGCATTTT. This translates into CASSLTDYSNQPQHF. The chain is built from TRBV28 and TRBJ1-5; D remains unclear. Per the germline V gene, CDR1 is MDHEN and CDR2 is SYDVKM. CDR3 size: 15 residues. V gave up 6 bases and J gave up 0 bases, with 12 bases separating them.

This clonotype was observed a handful of times. The V gene is TRBV15, the J gene TRBJ2-7; 10 bases line up with TRBD2. Germline CDR1 reads LNHNV; CDR2 reads YYDKDF (reference sequence). The J segment lost 2 bases and the V segment lost 0 bases, leaving 1 base of the junction unmatched. CDR3 length: 15 amino acids. CDR3: CATSRETSGAYEQYF. DNA for the CDR3: TGTGCCACCAGCAGAGAAACTAGCGGGGCCTACGAGCAGTACTTC.

The chain uses TRBV6-2 or TRBV6-3 and TRBJ1-6; the D gene is possibly TRBD1 (5 bases). From germline, CDR1 is MNHEY and CDR2 SVGEGT. The CDR3 extends over 14 amino acids. Trimming took 2 bases from V and 10 from J, leaving 12 bases between them. Here the CDR3 reads CASSYPGPHSPLHF. The CDR3, as DNA: TGTGCCAGCAGTTACCCAGGGCCCCACTCACCCCTCCACTTT.

CDR3 in DNA: TGTGCCAGCAGCGTCCGAGAGCTTGCAGGCTACACCTTC. It encodes CASSVRELAGYTF. The chain employs TRBV9 and TRBJ1-2, with D unclear. Trimming left V 2 bases short and J 8 bases short, with 13 bases between. The CDR3 covers 13 residues. CDR1 SGDLS and CDR2 YYNGEE come from the germline V gene.

The chain combines TRBV4-2 with TRBJ2-5; D remains ambiguous. The length of the CDR3 is 13 residues. The germline CDR1 and CDR2 sequences are LGHNA and YNFKEQ. Trimming shortened V by 6 bases and J by 1 base, and 9 bases separated the two germline ends. In nucleotides, the CDR3 is TGTGCCAGCAGACATCCAAGCCAAGAGACCCAGTACTTC. The encoded protein is CASRHPSQETQYF.

This rearrangement joins TRBV24-1 to TRBJ2-1; possibly TRBD2 for D (5 bases). CDR1 and CDR2 from the germline V gene are KGHDR and SFDVKD. CDR3 length: 14 residues. Trimming stripped 2 bases from V and 6 bases from J, with 10 bases between. This CDR3 reads CATSDWHRGNEQFF. CDR3 coding DNA: TGTGCCACCAGTGATTGGCACCGGGGCAATGAGCAGTTCTTC.

The DNA for the CDR3 is TGCAGCGTCGATGGACAGGGAACCCAGACGCAGTATTTT. This codes for CSVDGQGTQTQYF. The rearrangement uses TRBV29-1 and TRBJ2-3; 8 bases map to TRBD1. The germline V gene encodes CDR1 SQVTM and CDR2 ANQGSEA. V lost 6 bases to trimming and J lost 9 bases; unmatched junction nucleotides: 11. This CDR3 region has 13 residues.

This clonotype occurred many times. The chain couples TRBV5-1 to TRBJ2-3; 8 bases agree with TRBD2. This CDR3 comprises 18 residues. The ends lost 0 bases at V and 3 bases at J; junction bases unmatched: 12. Germline CDR1 is SGHRS and CDR2 is YFSETQ. In DNA, the CDR3 is TGCGCCAGCAGCTTGGCCCAAATAACTAGCGGAGGAACAGATACGCAGTATTTT. Its translation is CASSLAQITSGGTDTQYF.

The V call is TRBV20-1, the J call TRBJ2-1; 9 bases map to TRBD1. This CDR3 spans 14 amino acids. Trimming removed 3 bases from V and 4 bases from J; junction bases left unmatched: 4. In germline, CDR1 is DFQATT, CDR2 SNEGSKA (reference sequence). The CDR3 reads CSASSGTGYNEQFF. The CDR3 bases are TGCAGTGCTAGCTCCGGGACAGGGTACAATGAGCAGTTCTTC.

There are a few counts of this clonotype. The chain uses TRBV7-2 and TRBJ2-3; D is undetermined. CDR1 is SGHTA, CDR2 FQGNSA, per germline. The CDR3 length is 14 residues. Between the trimmed V and J ends, which lost 1 base and 5 bases, there was a span of 10 bases. The CDR3 coding sequence is TGTGCCAGCAGCTTAGGTCGGTTTGTAGATACGCAGTATTTT. Amino acid sequence: CASSLGRFVDTQYF.